This is a list of T cell receptor beta chains from one sample in a study of cytotoxic CD8 clonotypes in ibrutinib-treated CLL. TCRdb's copy holds only in-frame clones and misses some; the assay was immunoSEQ multiplex PCR. The sample includes approximately 280,000 clones, more than 70% of them seen just once. The sample in question was PBMCs, obtained at disease progression, from a patient treated with ibrutinib. Receptors originate from a human donor with chronic lymphocytic leukemia. CDR3s include the opening cysteine and the closing phenylalanine or tryptophan. The D gene is left open where the match is weak. A clone size is listed for some rows: how often the clone was seen (once, few, many), or a class if it is expanded.

>-|TRBV10-3|TRBJ2-5|-
TGTGCCATCAGTGTGAGAGAGAGGGAGACCCAGTACTTC
CAISVRERETQYF
>-|TRBV5-4|TRBJ1-6|few
TGTGCCAGCAGCTTGCCAGGGGTGAGATCACCCCTCCACTTT
CASSLPGVRSPLHF
>-|TRBV19|TRBJ1-1|-
TGTGCCAGTAGGCCTGGCGGGGGCTGGACTGAAGCTTTCTTT
CASRPGGGWTEAFF
>-|TRBV20-1|TRBJ1-1|once
TGCAGTGCTAGTTCGAAACTTGAAGCTTTCTTT
CSASSKLEAFF
>-|TRBV29-1|TRBJ1-1|-
TGCAGCGTTGTCGGGAGGGGAAACACTGAAGCTTTCTTT
CSVVGRGNTEAFF
>-|TRBV2|TRBJ1-1|-
TGTGCCAGCAGTGGGCCCGGAGGGGGCACTGAAGCTTTCTTT
CASSGPGGGTEAFF
>-|TRBV9|TRBJ1-5|-
TGTGCCAGCAGCGTGGGCGGGGGCCAAAAGCCCCAGCATTTT
CASSVGGGQKPQHF
>TRBD1|TRBV5-6|TRBJ1-1|-
TGTGCCAGCAACGGACAGGGCTACCCGGCCACTGAAGCTTTCTTT
CASNGQGYPATEAFF
>TRBD1|TRBV5-1|TRBJ1-1|once
TGCGCCAGCAGCTCACAGGGGGGGACTGAAGCTTTCTTT
CASSSQGGTEAFF
>TRBD1|TRBV28|TRBJ2-7|-
TGTGCCAGCAGGGGGACAGGAACCACCTACGAGCAGTACTTC
CASRGTGTTYEQYF
>-|TRBV7-6|TRBJ2-3|once
TGTGCCAGCAGCCCCCGGGGTGTTAGCGGTAGCACAGATACGCAGTATTTT
CASSPRGVSGSTDTQYF
>TRBD2|TRBV15|TRBJ2-3|-
TGTGCCACCAGCAGAGGGGGAGGGAGGAAGGCGCAGTATTTT
CATSRGGGRKAQYF
>-|TRBV12-5|TRBJ2-7|-
TGTGCTAGTGGTTGGTCGACTAGACCCTACGAGCAGTACTTC
CASGWSTRPYEQYF
>-|TRBV7-8|TRBJ2-1|-
TGTGCCAGCAGCTTAGCGGGCAGTAACAATGAGCAGTTCTTC
CASSLAGSNNEQFF
>TRBD2|TRBV6-5|TRBJ2-7|-
TGTGCCAGCAGTTACTCGGGGGGGAGCTCCTACGAGCAGTACTTC
CASSYSGGSSYEQYF
>-|TRBV6-6|TRBJ2-7|-
TGTGCCAGCAGTTACACCTCCCTGCGGGGCTCCTACGAGCAGTACTTC
CASSYTSLRGSYEQYF
>TRBD1|TRBV11-2|TRBJ1-4|-
TGTGCCAGCAGCTTAGATCGACAGGGAATCGAAAAACTGTTTTTT
CASSLDRQGIEKLFF
>TRBD1|TRBV15|TRBJ2-7|-
TGTGCCACCAGTCCGGGACAGGGCTACGAGCAGTACTTC
CATSPGQGYEQYF
>-|TRBV5-6|TRBJ2-5|-
TGTGCCAGCAGCCCTGTGGGGGCTCGTTTGGAGACCCAGTACTTC
CASSPVGARLETQYF
>-|TRBV9|TRBJ1-6|-
TGTGCCAGCAGCGTTGACAGGCAACCATATTCACCCCTCCACTTT
CASSVDRQPYSPLHF
>TRBD2|TRBV4-1|TRBJ2-5|-
TGCGCCAGCAGCCAAGAAATAGCGGGAGGCGAGACCCAGTACTTC
CASSQEIAGGETQYF
>-|TRBV4-1|TRBJ2-7|few
TGCGCCAGTAGCGGCCCGAGCTACGAGCAGTACTTC
CASSGPSYEQYF
>-|TRBV10-3|TRBJ2-3|-
TGTGCCATCAGTGAGTTTCCCGAGAAGTTGGGCACAGATACGCAGTATTTT
CAISEFPEKLGTDTQYF
>TRBD1|TRBV2|TRBJ2-7|once
TGTGCCAGCACCGGGACAGGGGTGGTAGGCGAGCAGTACTTC
CASTGTGVVGEQYF
>-|TRBV9|TRBJ2-3|-
TGTGCCAGCAGCGTAGGGGGGGCGGCAGGAGATACGCAGTATTTT
CASSVGGAAGDTQYF
>-|TRBV6-6|TRBJ1-1|-
TGTGCCAGCGGTAACACTGAAGCTTTCTTT
CASGNTEAFF
>TRBD1|TRBV6-1|TRBJ1-2|-
TGTGCCAGCAGTGAAGATTCCTCCGGGACAGCATACTATGGCTACACCTTC
CASSEDSSGTAYYGYTF
>-|TRBV2|TRBJ2-5|-
TGTGCCAGCAGTGATGACGGGTTTATCCAAGAGACCCAGTACTTC
CASSDDGFIQETQYF
>TRBD1|TRBV4-1|TRBJ1-1|few
TGCGCCAGCAGCCAGGTCAGGGGGATGAACACTGAAGCTTTCTTT
CASSQVRGMNTEAFF
>-|TRBV7-9|TRBJ1-5|few
TGTGCCAGCAGCTTATCGGGTTCTGATCAGCCCCAGCATTTT
CASSLSGSDQPQHF